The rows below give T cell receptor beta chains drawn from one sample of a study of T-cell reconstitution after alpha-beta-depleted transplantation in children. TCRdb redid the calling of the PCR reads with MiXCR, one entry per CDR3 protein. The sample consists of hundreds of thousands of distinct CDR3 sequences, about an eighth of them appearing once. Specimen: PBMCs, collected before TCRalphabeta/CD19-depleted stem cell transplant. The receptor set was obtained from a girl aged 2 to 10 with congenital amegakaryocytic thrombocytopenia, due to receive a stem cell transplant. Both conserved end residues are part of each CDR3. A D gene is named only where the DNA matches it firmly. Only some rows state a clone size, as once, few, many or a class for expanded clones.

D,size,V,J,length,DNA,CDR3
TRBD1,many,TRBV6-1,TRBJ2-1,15,TGTGCCAGCGGACGAGGGCAGGGGGCCTACAATGAGCAGTTCTTC,CASGRGQGAYNEQFF
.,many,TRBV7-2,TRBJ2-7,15,TGTGCCAGCAGCTTAGAAGTCTGGGGAGACTACGAGCAGTACTTC,CASSLEVWGDYEQYF
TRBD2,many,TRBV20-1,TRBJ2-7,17,TGCAGTGCTAGAGATCCTAGGACTAGCGGGAGACCCTACGAGCAGTACTTC,CSARDPRTSGRPYEQYF
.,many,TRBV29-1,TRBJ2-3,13,TGCAGCGTTGTCTGGGGGAGCACAGATACGCAGTATTTT,CSVVWGSTDTQYF
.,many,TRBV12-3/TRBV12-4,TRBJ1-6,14,TGTGCCAGCAGTTTAGGTCGGGTGAATTCACCCCTCCACTTT,CASSLGRVNSPLHF
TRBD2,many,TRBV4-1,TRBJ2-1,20,TGCGCCAGCAGCCAAGCAGGACTAGCGGGAGGGATAACGACCTACAATGAGCAGTTCTTC,CASSQAGLAGGITTYNEQFF
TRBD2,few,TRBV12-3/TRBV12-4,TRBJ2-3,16,TGTGCCAGCGCTCCGAGCCCTAGCGGGGGAACAGATACGCAGTATTTT,CASAPSPSGGTDTQYF
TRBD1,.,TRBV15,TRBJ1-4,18,TGTGCCACCAGCAGAGTAATGACAGGGGGTCCCACTAATGAAAAACTGTTTTTT,CATSRVMTGGPTNEKLFF
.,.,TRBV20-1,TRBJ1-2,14,TGCAGTGCTCGGCTTAGGCAGTCTAACTATGGCTACACCTTC,CSARLRQSNYGYTF
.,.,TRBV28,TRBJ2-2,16,TGTGCCAGCAGCTCAAGGCACGTTAGGAACACCGGGGAGCTGTTTTTT,CASSSRHVRNTGELFF
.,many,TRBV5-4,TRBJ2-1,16,TGTGCCAGCAGCTTGGCAGGGTTAGCGGAGTACAATGAGCAGTTCTTC,CASSLAGLAEYNEQFF
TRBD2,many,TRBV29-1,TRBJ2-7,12,TGCAGCGTCTGGGGGGGACGCTACGAGCAGTACTTC,CSVWGGRYEQYF
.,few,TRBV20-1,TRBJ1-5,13,TGCAGTGCGATCCGGGACCAAACACTGCCCCAGCATTTT,CSAIRDQTLPQHF
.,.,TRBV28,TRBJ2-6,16,TGTGCCAGCAGGCCCCGGTTAGGGTCTGGGGCCAACGTCCTGACTTTC,CASRPRLGSGANVLTF
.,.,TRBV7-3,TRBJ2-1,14,TGTGCCAGCAGCGTTAACCGGGACAACAATGAGCAGTTCTTC,CASSVNRDNNEQFF
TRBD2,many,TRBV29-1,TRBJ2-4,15,TGCAGCGTTGTTGGGACTAGCGGGAGGTGGGACATTCAGTACTTC,CSVVGTSGRWDIQYF
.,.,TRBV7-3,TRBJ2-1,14,TGTGCCACCGTAGGGCGGGGGCCCTACAATGAGCAGTTCTTC,CATVGRGPYNEQFF
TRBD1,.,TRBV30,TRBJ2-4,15,TGTGCCTGGAGGGACAGGAACTTAGCCAAAAACATTCAGTACTTC,CAWRDRNLAKNIQYF
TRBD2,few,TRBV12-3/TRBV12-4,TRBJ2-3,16,TGTGCCAGCAGCCCCGGGACTAGGGCTAGCACAGATACGCAGTATTTT,CASSPGTRASTDTQYF
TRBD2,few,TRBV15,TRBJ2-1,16,TGTGCCACCAGCAGAGCCGGGACTAGCGCTTACAATGAGCAGTTCTTC,CATSRAGTSAYNEQFF
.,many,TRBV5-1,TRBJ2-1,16,TGCGCCAGCAGCTTGGCGGCGGGTGAGGGTTTGAGAGAGCAGTTCTTC,CASSLAAGEGLREQFF
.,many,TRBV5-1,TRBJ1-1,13,TGCGCCAGCAGCTTCGGGGGAAACACTGAAGCTTTCTTT,CASSFGGNTEAFF
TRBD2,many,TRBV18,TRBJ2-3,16,TGTGCCAGCTCACCACCGGGACTAGCGTTTGCAGATACGCAGTATTTT,CASSPPGLAFADTQYF
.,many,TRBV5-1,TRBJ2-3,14,TGCGCCAGCAGCTTGGAGGTAACGGGAGATACGCAGTATTTT,CASSLEVTGDTQYF
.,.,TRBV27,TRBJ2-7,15,TGTGCCAGCAGTGGGGGGGCGGTCGGCCTCTACGAGCAGTACTTC,CASSGGAVGLYEQYF
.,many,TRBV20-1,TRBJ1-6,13,TGCAGTGCTAGGAACGGGGGAAATTCACCCCTCCACTTT,CSARNGGNSPLHF
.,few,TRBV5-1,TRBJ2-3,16,TGCGCCAGCAGCTTGGAACCTTTAGCGGGCACAGATACGCAGTATTTT,CASSLEPLAGTDTQYF
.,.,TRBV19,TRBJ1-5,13,TGTGCCAGTAGGGCAGTTAGCAATCAGCCCCAGCATTTT,CASRAVSNQPQHF
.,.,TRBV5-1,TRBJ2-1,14,TGCGCCAGCAGCTGGGAAGCGTTTGACAATGAGCAGTTCTTC,CASSWEAFDNEQFF
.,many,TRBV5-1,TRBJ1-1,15,TGCGCCAGCAGCATTCTCGGACAGTTGAACACTGAAGCTTTCTTT,CASSILGQLNTEAFF
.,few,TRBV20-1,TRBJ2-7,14,TGCAGTGCTATAGGCGGACAGCGGTACTACGAGCAGTACTTC,CSAIGGQRYYEQYF
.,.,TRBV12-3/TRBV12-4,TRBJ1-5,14,TGTGCCAGCAGTTTATACGCGGGGGCTGGGCCCCAGCATTTT,CASSLYAGAGPQHF
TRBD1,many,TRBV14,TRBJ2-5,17,TGTGCCAGCAGCCACCTCGCCGAAGGACAGGGTTTGGAGACCCAGTACTTC,CASSHLAEGQGLETQYF
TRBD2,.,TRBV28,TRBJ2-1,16,TGTGCCAGCAGTTTATTCGGACTAGCGGGAGGAAATGAGCAGTTCTTC,CASSLFGLAGGNEQFF
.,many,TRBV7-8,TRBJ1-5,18,TGTGCCAGCAGCCAGAGGGCGGCAGGGGACTATAGCAATCAGCCCCAGCATTTT,CASSQRAAGDYSNQPQHF
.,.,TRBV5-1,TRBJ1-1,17,TGCGCCAGCAGCCGGCGGCGACTACAAGAAATGAACACTGAAGCTTTCTTT,CASSRRRLQEMNTEAFF
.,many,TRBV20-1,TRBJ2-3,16,TGCAGTGCCACACCTCAGACTTTCCTAGACGCAGATACGCAGTATTTT,CSATPQTFLDADTQYF
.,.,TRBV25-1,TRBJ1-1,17,TGTGCCAGCAGGACGTCGGTTTCCGGGGCTTGGTACACTGAAGCTTTCTTT,CASRTSVSGAWYTEAFF
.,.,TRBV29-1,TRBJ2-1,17,TGCAGCGCCGAGGATCCCCGGGACATCCAGACCTACAATGAGCAGTTCTTC,CSAEDPRDIQTYNEQFF
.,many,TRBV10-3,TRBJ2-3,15,TGTGCCATCAGTGTTTCTAGGACTATCGGAGATACGCAGTATTTT,CAISVSRTIGDTQYF
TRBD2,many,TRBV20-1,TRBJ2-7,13,TGCAGTGCCCTACTAGCGGGAACTGGCGAGCAGTACTTC,CSALLAGTGEQYF
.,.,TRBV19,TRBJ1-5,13,TGTGCCAGTAGAAGCCGGGGCAATCAGCCCCAGCATTTT,CASRSRGNQPQHF
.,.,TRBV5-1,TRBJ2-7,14,TGCGCCAGCAGCTCGGGCGGTGGGGCCTACGAGCAGTACTTC,CASSSGGGAYEQYF
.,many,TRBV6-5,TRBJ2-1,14,TGTGCCAGCAGTTACAGGGACGGGATTCATGAGCAGTTCTTC,CASSYRDGIHEQFF
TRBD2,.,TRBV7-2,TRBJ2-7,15,TGTGCCAGCAGCTTAAGGCTAGCGGGAGTCTACGAGCAGTACTTC,CASSLRLAGVYEQYF
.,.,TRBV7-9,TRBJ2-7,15,TGTGGCTCAAGGGGAGGGACAGCCTCATCCTACGAGCAGTACTTC,CGSRGGTASSYEQYF
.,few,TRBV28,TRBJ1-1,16,TGTGCCAGCAGTCAAAAACGGACGTACTCGGCCACTGAAGCTTTCTTT,CASSQKRTYSATEAFF
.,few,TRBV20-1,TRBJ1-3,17,TGCAGTGCGCACAGTATCACCGGGACTAACTCTGGAAACACCATATATTTT,CSAHSITGTNSGNTIYF
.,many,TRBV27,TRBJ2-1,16,TGTGCCAGCAGTCCCACAGCAACGAGCTCCTACAATGAGCAGTTCTTC,CASSPTATSSYNEQFF
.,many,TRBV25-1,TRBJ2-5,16,TGTGCCAGCAGTGGATGGCGGGGGCTTTACCAAGAGACCCAGTACTTC,CASSGWRGLYQETQYF
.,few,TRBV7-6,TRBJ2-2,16,TGTGCCAGCAGCGCAGAGAGGACTACCTACACCGGGGAGCTGTTTTTT,CASSAERTTYTGELFF
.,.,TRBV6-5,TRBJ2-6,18,TGTGCCAGCAGTTCCTCGACCGATATCACCTCTGGGGCCAACGTCCTGACTTTC,CASSSSTDITSGANVLTF
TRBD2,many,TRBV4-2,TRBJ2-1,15,TGTGCCAGCAGCCCGAGCGGGGGGACCTACAATGAGCAGTTCTTC,CASSPSGGTYNEQFF
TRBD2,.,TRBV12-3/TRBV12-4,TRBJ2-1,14,TGTGCCAGCAGTTTATCAGCGGGAGGCCATGAGCAGTTCTTC,CASSLSAGGHEQFF
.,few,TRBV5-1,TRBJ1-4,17,TGCGCCAGCAGCTTGGGGGACCGGGCGGCAACTAATGAAAAACTGTTTTTT,CASSLGDRAATNEKLFF